This T cell receptor (beta chain) originates from a study of tumor-infiltrating lymphocytes in localized non-small cell lung cancer. Study summary: Tumor tissue and non-adjacent uninvolved lung came from each patient. Study results and caveats: T-cell fraction did not differ between immunotypes IM1 and IM2. Each assay used a separate piece of the same tissue.

As regards this clone: Its antigen is currently unknown.

This CDR3 region has 15 residues. Unmatched junction bases numbered 5, after V lost 2 bases and J lost 6 bases. In germline, CDR1 is SGHRS, CDR2 YFSETQ. Sequencing was performed with immunoSEQ multiplex PCR; in TCRdb, only in-frame clones are kept and a portion is missing. Of 15,000 to 17,000 clones in the sample, 69% were seen once. The chain is built from TRBV5-1 and TRBJ2-2; 9 bases line up with TRBD2. The source is a human donor with non-small cell lung cancer. Sequenced: lung tumor tissue. In nucleotides, the CDR3 is TGCGCCAGCAGCTTAGCGGGACTAGCATCCGGGGAGCTGTTTTTT. This sequence encodes CASSLAGLASGELFF.